This T cell receptor (beta chain) was recorded in a study of CD8 T cells in ankylosing spondylitis (dated by TCRdb to 2015 to 2018). As for the study more broadly: To find TCR variants linked to disease, the study profiled T cell receptor beta repertoires in ankylosing spondylitis patients and healthy donors. Samples of peripheral blood were taken, and for ankylosing spondylitis patients, synovial fluid was collected as well. The whole study cohort included roughly 110 healthy donors and 25 ankylosing spondylitis patients. On the study overall, not on this receptor specifically: Some TCR beta motif variants had previously been reported in synovial fluid and blood of reactive arthritis patients, which suggested common disease-initiation mechanisms. A TCR beta motif made up of several highly homologous amino acid variants appeared to be characteristic of blood from ankylosing spondylitis patients. The disease-linked clones were reported to be significantly enriched in matched synovial fluid samples from ankylosing spondylitis patients. The disease-linked clones had a CD8+ phenotype and were found at relatively low frequencies in peripheral blood.

From V the trimming removes 6 bases and from J it removes 5 bases, while the gene matches leave 3 bases of the junction unaccounted for. CDR1 and CDR2, per the germline V gene, are ENHRY and SYGVKD. From its cysteine to its phenylalanine, the CDR3 spans 12 amino acids. CDR3 DNA is the only sequence kept; it has 36 bases, read in frame from the first base. This clonotype was counted between two and nine times. What this receptor recognizes is not known. The input lacks base qualities; no much larger clone sits a single base away. Data came from an Illumina HiSeq 2500. Quantitative 5'-RACE with molecular barcodes was the method used to prepare the TCR beta libraries. Regarding the original processing steps: A new computational method, built on a probabilistic model of VDJ rearrangement, was used to identify disease-linked TCR variants. The public reads were reanalyzed by TCRdb: fastp trimming at Q25, MiXCR alignment, in-frame beta chains only. Duplicate CDR3 protein sequences are folded into a single record with the most common DNA and genes. The V and J calls here are based on TCRdb, not the publication. The sample table contains some 800,000 distinct CDR3 sequences; only one count was recorded for 12% of them. In total, the top ten clones hold under 0.6% of the sample.

The sequence links TRBV10-3 to TRBJ1-1; 7 central nucleotides agree with TRBD1. The source material was blood, either unsorted or a sorted T cell fraction (not recorded which). This TCR was recovered from a male donor with ankylosing spondylitis. The DNA reads as follows: TGTGCCATCAGAGAACAGGGGACTGAAGCTTTCTTT. It specifies CAIREQGTEAFF.